These 19 T cell receptor beta chains were sequenced from one sample in a study of ipilimumab plus nivolumab after autologous stem cell transplantation. Libraries were prepared by immunoSEQ multiplex PCR; TCRdb keeps only in-frame clonotypes and omits some of them. The sample consists of 9,000 to 15,000 clones, approximately 69% of them appearing once. Here the sequenced sample was PBMCs, taken in a trial of ipilimumab plus nivolumab as post-transplant consolidation. These receptors were obtained from a male donor with diffuse large B-cell lymphoma.

The V call is TRBV2, the J call TRBJ1-2, with no clear D. The CDR3 consists of 14 residues. The germline V gene has CDR1 SNHLY and CDR2 FYNNEI. V was shortened by 8 bases and J by 8 bases, with 21 bases between the two germline ends. CDR3 sequence: CASGNPAEEGGYTF. CDR3 nucleotides: TGTGCCAGCGGAAATCCGGCAGAAGAGGGAGGCTACACCTTC.

The rearrangement joins TRBV6-6 to TRBJ2-2; D not certain. Trimming shortened V by 2 bases and J by 0 bases, and 7 bases separated the two germline ends. Germline CDR1 MNHNY, CDR2 SVGAGI (reference sequence). This CDR3 region has 15 residues. The CDR3 reads CASSYIPANTGELFF. CDR3 nucleotide sequence: TGTGCCAGCAGTTACATCCCGGCGAACACCGGGGAGCTGTTTTTT.

This clone qualifies as medium-sized. The V and J genes are TRBV5-8 and TRBJ1-6; 9 positions match TRBD1. Germline values: CDR1 SGHTS, CDR2 YDEGEE. After removal of 1 base from V and 9 bases from J, the junction contained 5 bases not matched to a gene. This CDR3 comprises 15 residues. The CDR3 nucleotides are TGTGCCAGCAGCTTGTCCGGGACAGGGCTTTCACCCCTCCACTTT. Its translation is CASSLSGTGLSPLHF.

This clone has more than one count but fewer than ten. The chain joins TRBV7-8 to TRBJ1-1; possibly TRBD1 for D (5 bases). CDR1 and CDR2 from the germline V gene are SGHVS and FQNEAQ. Trimming shortened V by 5 bases and J by 7 bases, and 17 bases separated the two germline ends. CDR3 length: 14 amino acids. This CDR3 is CASSPDPGDGEAFF. The CDR3 nucleotides are TGTGCCAGCAGCCCAGACCCCGGGGACGGTGAAGCTTTCTTT.

The V and J genes are TRBV9 and TRBJ2-3; TRBD2 aligns across 8 bases. CDR3 length: 16 amino acids. CDR1 SGDLS and CDR2 YYNGEE come from the germline V gene. With V trimmed by 4 bases and J by 3 bases, 10 bases remained unmatched. The CDR3 is CASSSIVSGSTDTQYF. Written as DNA, the CDR3 is TGTGCCAGCAGCTCCATCGTAAGCGGGAGTACAGATACGCAGTATTTT.

The chain recombines TRBV4-1 with TRBJ2-1, with D uncertain. The CDR3 totals 14 residues. The germline CDR1 and CDR2 sequences are MGHRA and YSYEKL. This chain's CDR3 is CAAAKISSYNEQFF. The CDR3 bases are TGCGCAGCAGCCAAGATATCCAGCTACAATGAGCAGTTCTTC.

The chain is built from TRBV25-1 and TRBJ2-7, with D perhaps matching TRBD2 (6 bases). The CDR3 length is 16 residues. V gave up 4 bases and J gave up 5 bases, with 21 bases separating them. CDR1 is MGHDK, CDR2 SYGVNS, per germline. The CDR3 reads CASSGPRDWVSDEQYF. In DNA, the CDR3 is TGTGCCAGCAGTGGCCCCCGGGACTGGGTTTCAGACGAGCAGTACTTC.

This chain links TRBV7-9 with TRBJ1-6; 9 bases align to TRBD1. The CDR3 spans 14 residues. V lost 5 bases, J lost 7 bases, and 3 bases stayed unmatched. In germline, CDR1 is SEHNR, CDR2 FQNEAQ (reference sequence). The CDR3 nucleotides read TGTGCCAGCAGCGCAGGACAGGGGAATTCACCCCTCCACTTT. This gives the protein CASSAGQGNSPLHF.

This chain links TRBV6-6 with TRBJ2-7; 8 nucleotides match TRBD1. The CDR3 has 16 amino acids. From germline, CDR1 is MNHNY and CDR2 SVGAGI (reference sequence). J lost 1 base, V lost 6 bases, and 11 bases had no gene match. CDR3 in amino acids: CASRRRQGASSYEQYF. In nucleotides, the CDR3 is TGTGCCAGCAGGAGACGTCAGGGGGCATCGTCCTACGAGCAGTACTTC.

The chain links TRBV29-1 to TRBJ1-2; a weak D match, TRBD1 (5 bases). This CDR3 has 14 residues. The V gene's germline CDR1 is SQVTM and CDR2 ANQGSEA. V dropped 4 bases and J dropped 8 bases, with 20 bases sitting between them. CDR3 DNA sequence: TGCAGCGTTGTAGGGATAGGGGAGGATGGGGGCTACACCTTC. This codes for CSVVGIGEDGGYTF.

The rearrangement uses TRBV7-9 and TRBJ1-1; TRBD1 might be the D (5 bases). Trimming left V 7 bases short and J 3 bases short, with 12 bases between. The germline V gene has CDR1 SEHNR and CDR2 FQNEAQ (reference sequence). This CDR3 comprises 13 residues. CDR3 region: CASTLGGYTEAFF. The CDR3 DNA follows: TGTGCCAGCACCCTGGGGGGGTACACTGAAGCTTTCTTT.

V is TRBV6-5 and J is TRBJ2-1, with D perhaps being TRBD1 or TRBD2 (5 bases each). Per germline, CDR1 MNHEY and CDR2 SVGAGI. The CDR3 has 13 residues. Trimming removed 6 bases at V and 7 bases at J, with 13 bases between. The CDR3 here is CASSPREWNEQFF. CDR3 in DNA: TGTGCCAGCAGCCCCAGGGAGTGGAATGAGCAGTTCTTC.

This chain connects TRBV5-1 to TRBJ2-5, with 8 bases that match TRBD2. V gave up 0 bases and J gave up 6 bases; unmatched junction bases: 16. There are 18 residues in the CDR3. From germline, CDR1 is SGHRS and CDR2 YFSETQ. In nucleotides, the CDR3 is TGCGCCAGCAGCTTGGGGACGGCCGGGAGGGCCAAGATGAAGACCCAGTACTTC. Translating it yields CASSLGTAGRAKMKTQYF.

The genes are TRBV11-2 and TRBJ2-5; 9 nucleotides line up with TRBD1. Germline loops: CDR1 SGHAT, CDR2 FQNNGV. V gave up 0 bases and J gave up 4 bases; unmatched junction bases: 18. There are 20 residues in the CDR3. The CDR3 sequence is CASSLDLGRREQGARETQYF. The DNA of the CDR3 is TGTGCCAGCAGCTTAGATCTGGGTAGGAGGGAACAGGGGGCGAGAGAGACCCAGTACTTC.

This clone was observed a handful of times. The chain links TRBV6-6 to TRBJ2-2, with 10 bases identical to TRBD2. Per germline, CDR1 MNHNY and CDR2 SVGAGI (reference sequence). The trim removed 7 bases at V and 6 bases at J, leaving 11 bases unmatched. There are 16 residues in the CDR3. CDR3 DNA: TGTGCCAGCACCTACGGACTAGCGGTCGCTCCCGGGGAGCTGTTTTTT. It encodes CASTYGLAVAPGELFF.

The table lists this clone with many counts. J is TRBJ1-2 and V is TRBV5-1; D is undetermined. V dropped 0 bases and J dropped 7 bases, with 16 bases sitting between them. Germline-derived CDR1 and CDR2 are SGHRS and YFSETQ. The CDR3 has 15 residues. The CDR3 protein is CASSLGQEGVGGYTF. The DNA for the CDR3 is TGCGCCAGCAGCTTGGGCCAGGAGGGCGTAGGTGGCTACACCTTC.

This clone showed up just a few times. This chain connects TRBV4-3 to TRBJ2-5; 8 bases are a match to TRBD2. Trimming removed 3 bases from V and 5 bases from J; junction bases left unmatched: 11. This CDR3 contains 16 residues. The V gene's germline CDR1 is LGHNA and CDR2 YSLEER. The CDR3 is CASSQNGGAMWETQYF. CDR3 sequence (DNA): TGCGCCAGCAGCCAGAACGGGGGGGCAATGTGGGAGACCCAGTACTTC.

This sequence joins TRBV25-1 and TRBJ2-3; TRBD2 is a possible D gene (7 bases). From germline, CDR1 is MGHDK and CDR2 SYGVNS. The CDR3 is 14 residues long. Trimming pared 4 bases from V and 9 bases from J, leaving 17 bases between. Written as DNA, the CDR3 is TGTGCCAGCAGTGCGCTCCAGACGGGGGGCACGCAGTATTTT. It yields the protein CASSALQTGGTQYF.

This clone has just a few counts. This chain links TRBV2 with TRBJ1-5, with TRBD1 matching over 9 bases. CDR3 size: 17 residues. The ends lost 5 bases at V and 0 bases at J; junction bases unmatched: 8. In germline, CDR1 is SNHLY, CDR2 FYNNEI. The CDR3 region is CASSSRQGGGSNQPQHF. In nucleotides, the CDR3 is TGTGCCAGCAGTTCACGACAGGGGGGGGGTAGCAATCAGCCCCAGCATTTT.